The 7 T cell receptor beta chains given below trace back to one sample, sequenced in a study of blood T cell repertoires in COVID-19. Profiled with immunoSEQ multiplex PCR; TCRdb holds only in-frame clones, not every one. The sample contains some 300,000 clones, 70% to 90% of which appear only once. Sequenced input: peripheral blood. The receptors originated from a woman between 45 and 65 years old with COVID-19, enrolled during active disease.

This rearrangement joins TRBV29-1 to TRBJ2-1, with 8 positions matching TRBD1. The germline gives CDR1 SQVTM, CDR2 ANQGSEA. The length of the CDR3 is 14 residues. V shed 7 bases and J 0 bases; nucleotides not matched to a gene: 5. CDR3 in amino acids: CSGKDRVSYNEQFF. CDR3 nucleotides: TGCAGCGGGAAGGACAGGGTCTCCTACAATGAGCAGTTCTTC.

This clone appeared once. J is TRBJ1-2 and V is TRBV27; D may be TRBD1 (5 bases). The CDR3 spans 15 residues. Germline V CDR1 and CDR2: MNHEY, SMNVEV (reference sequence). The V end lost 6 bases, the J end lost 0 bases, and 14 bases lay between the germline ends. The CDR3 protein is CASREGMNPNYGYTF. As DNA, the CDR3 is TGTGCCAGCAGGGAGGGGATGAATCCTAACTATGGCTACACCTTC.

The chain joins TRBV5-4 to TRBJ1-4; 8 nucleotides match TRBD1. There are 15 residues in the CDR3. With 4 bases clipped from V and 2 bases from J, the junction kept 4 bases outside the gene matches. Germline assignment: CDR1 SGHNT and CDR2 YYREEE (reference sequence). CDR3 DNA: TGTGCCAGCAGCAGACGACAGGGGACTAATGAAAAACTGTTTTTT. Protein sequence: CASSRRQGTNEKLFF.

J is TRBJ1-1 and V is TRBV19; D is ambiguous. Germline V gives CDR1 LNHDA, CDR2 SQIVND (reference sequence). This CDR3 has 13 residues. Trimming shortened V by 7 bases and J by 1 base, and 10 bases separated the two germline ends. CDR3 coding DNA: TGTGCCAGTATTCATACTGGGAACACTGAAGCTTTCTTT. This encodes CASIHTGNTEAFF.

This chain joins TRBV19 and TRBJ2-1; TRBD2 agrees at 8 bases. Germline CDR1 reads LNHDA; CDR2 reads SQIVND (reference sequence). With V trimmed by 5 bases and J by 0 bases, 6 bases remained unmatched. The CDR3 spans 16 residues. The CDR3 sequence is CASSSGLAGSYNEQFF. The CDR3 bases are TGTGCCAGTAGTTCAGGACTAGCTGGCTCCTACAATGAGCAGTTCTTC. Variable domain in full (rest from reference TRBV19 and TRBJ2-1): DGGITQSPKYLFRKEGQNVTLSCEQNLNHDAMYWYRQDPGQGLRLIYYSQIVNDFQKGDIAEGYSVSREKKESFPLTVTSAQKNPTAFYLCASSSGLAGSYNEQFFGPGTRLTVL.

This chain links TRBV6-5 with TRBJ1-2, with D perhaps TRBD1 (6 bases). The germline V gene encodes CDR1 MNHEY and CDR2 SVGAGI. This CDR3 is built from 15 residues. Trimming shortened V by 5 bases and J by 3 bases, and 16 bases separated the two germline ends. CDR3 sequence: CASSTYQGLYYGYTF. CDR3 coding DNA: TGTGCCAGCAGTACCTACCAGGGGCTTTACTATGGCTACACCTTC.

The chain has TRBV10-1 and TRBJ1-1, with 11 bases that match TRBD1. This CDR3 is built from 14 residues. The ends lost 6 bases at V and 6 bases at J; junction bases unmatched: 6. CDR1 is WNHNN, CDR2 SYGVQD, per germline (reference sequence). The CDR3 nucleotides are TGCGCCAGCAGACCGGGACAGGGGGGCTCTGAAGCTTTCTTT. Protein sequence: CASRPGQGGSEAFF.